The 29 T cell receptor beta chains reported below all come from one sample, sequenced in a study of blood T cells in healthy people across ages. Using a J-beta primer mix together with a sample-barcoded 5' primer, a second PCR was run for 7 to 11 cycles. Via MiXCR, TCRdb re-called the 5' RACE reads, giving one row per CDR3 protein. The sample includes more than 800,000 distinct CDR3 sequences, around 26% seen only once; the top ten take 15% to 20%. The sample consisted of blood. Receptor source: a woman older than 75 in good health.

CDR3 amino acids: CASSLSLIAGKTEAFF. In DNA, the CDR3 is TGTGCCAGCAGTTTAAGCCTAATCGCGGGTAAGACTGAAGCTTTCTTT. The chain couples TRBV12-3 or TRBV12-4 to TRBJ1-1; D gene unclear. This CDR3 has 16 amino acids. The V end lost 2 bases, the J end lost 5 bases, and 18 bases lay between the germline ends.

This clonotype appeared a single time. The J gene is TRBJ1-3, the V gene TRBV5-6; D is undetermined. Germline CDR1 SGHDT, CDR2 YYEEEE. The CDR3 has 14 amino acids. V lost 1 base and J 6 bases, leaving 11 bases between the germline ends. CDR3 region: CASSLILTENTIYF. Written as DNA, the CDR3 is TGTGCCAGCAGCTTGATTCTGACTGAAAACACCATATATTTT.

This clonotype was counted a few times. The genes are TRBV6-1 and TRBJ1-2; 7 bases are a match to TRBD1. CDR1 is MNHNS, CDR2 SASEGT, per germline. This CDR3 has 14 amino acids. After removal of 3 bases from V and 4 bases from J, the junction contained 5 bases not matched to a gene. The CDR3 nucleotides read TGTGCCAGCAGTGAGAACAGGGGTCCCTATGGCTACACCTTC. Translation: CASSENRGPYGYTF.

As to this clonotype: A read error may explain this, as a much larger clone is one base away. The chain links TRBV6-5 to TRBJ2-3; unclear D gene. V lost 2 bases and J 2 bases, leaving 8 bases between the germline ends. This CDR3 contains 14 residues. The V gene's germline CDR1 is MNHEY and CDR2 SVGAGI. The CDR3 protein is CASSYEQNTDTQYF. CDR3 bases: TGTGCCAGCAGTTACGAACAGAACACAGATACGCAGTATTTT.

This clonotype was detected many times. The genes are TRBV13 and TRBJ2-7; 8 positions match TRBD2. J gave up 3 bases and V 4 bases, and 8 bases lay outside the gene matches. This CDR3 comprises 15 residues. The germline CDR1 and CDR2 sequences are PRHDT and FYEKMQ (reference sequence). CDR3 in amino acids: CASSSLYRGGYEQYF. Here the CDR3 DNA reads TGTGCCAGCAGCTCCCTCTACCGGGGGGGCTACGAGCAGTACTTC.

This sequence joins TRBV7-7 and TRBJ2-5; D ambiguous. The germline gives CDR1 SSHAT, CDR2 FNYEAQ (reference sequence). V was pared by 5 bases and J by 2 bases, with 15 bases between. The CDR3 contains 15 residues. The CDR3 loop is CASSPPKGGQETQYF. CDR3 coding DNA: TGTGCCAGCAGCCCGCCCAAGGGTGGGCAAGAGACCCAGTACTTC. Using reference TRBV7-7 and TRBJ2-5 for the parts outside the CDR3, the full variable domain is GAGVSQSPRYKVTKRGQDVTLRCDPISSHATLYWYQQALGQGPEFLTYFNYEAQPDKSGLPSDRFSAERPEGSISTLTIQRTEQRDSAMYRCASSPPKGGQETQYFGPGTRLLVL.

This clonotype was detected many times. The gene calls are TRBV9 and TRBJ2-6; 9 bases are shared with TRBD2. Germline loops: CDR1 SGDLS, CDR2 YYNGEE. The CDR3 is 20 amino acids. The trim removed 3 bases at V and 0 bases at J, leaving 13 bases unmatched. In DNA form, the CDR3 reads TGTGCCAGCAGCGGCGAAGTTATAGCGGGGGCTTTCTCTGGGGCCAACGTCCTGACTTTC. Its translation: CASSGEVIAGAFSGANVLTF.

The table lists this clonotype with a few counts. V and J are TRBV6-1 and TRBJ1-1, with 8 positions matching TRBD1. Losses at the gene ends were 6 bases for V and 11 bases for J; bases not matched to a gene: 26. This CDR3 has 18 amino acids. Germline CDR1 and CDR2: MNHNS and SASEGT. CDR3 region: CASSRTGGVGTGTIGAFF. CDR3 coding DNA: TGTGCCAGCAGCCGAACTGGGGGGGTCGGGACAGGTACGATCGGGGCTTTCTTT.

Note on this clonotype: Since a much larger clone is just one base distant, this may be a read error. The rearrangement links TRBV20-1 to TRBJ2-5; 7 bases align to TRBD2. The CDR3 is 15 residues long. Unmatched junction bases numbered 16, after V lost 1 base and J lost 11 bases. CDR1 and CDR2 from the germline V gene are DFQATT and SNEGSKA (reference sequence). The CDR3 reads CSARGGGSYYNEQYF. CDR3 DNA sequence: TGCAGTGCTAGAGGGGGGGGGTCATACTACAATGAGCAGTACTTC.

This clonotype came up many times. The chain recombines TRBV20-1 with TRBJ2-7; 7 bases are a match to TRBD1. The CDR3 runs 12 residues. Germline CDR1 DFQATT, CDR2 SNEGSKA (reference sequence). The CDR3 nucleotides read TGCTCGTCGTCACAGGGGTCCTACGAGCAGTACTTC. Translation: CSSSQGSYEQYF.

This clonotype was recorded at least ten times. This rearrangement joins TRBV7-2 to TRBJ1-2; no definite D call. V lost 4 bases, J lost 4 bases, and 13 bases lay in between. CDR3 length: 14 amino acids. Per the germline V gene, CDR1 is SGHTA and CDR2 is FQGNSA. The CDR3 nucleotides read TGTGCCAGCAGCTCCACGACAAGCACCTATGGCTACACCTTC. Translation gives CASSSTTSTYGYTF.

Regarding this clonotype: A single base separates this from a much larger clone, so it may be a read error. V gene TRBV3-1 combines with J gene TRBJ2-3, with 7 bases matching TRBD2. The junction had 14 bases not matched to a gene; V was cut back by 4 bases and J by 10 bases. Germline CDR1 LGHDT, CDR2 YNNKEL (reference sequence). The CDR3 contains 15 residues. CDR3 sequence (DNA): TGTGCCAGCAGCCCGGGACTATCACGCATAAATGCGCAGTATTTT. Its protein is CASSPGLSRINAQYF.

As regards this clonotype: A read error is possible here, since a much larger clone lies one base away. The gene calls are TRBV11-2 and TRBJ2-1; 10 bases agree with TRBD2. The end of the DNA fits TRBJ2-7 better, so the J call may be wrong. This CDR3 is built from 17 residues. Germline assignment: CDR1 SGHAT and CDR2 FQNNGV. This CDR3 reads CASSPLSGGWSYNEQYF. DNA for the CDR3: TGTGCCAGCAGCCCCCTTAGCGGGGGGTGGTCCTACAATGAGCAGTACTTC.

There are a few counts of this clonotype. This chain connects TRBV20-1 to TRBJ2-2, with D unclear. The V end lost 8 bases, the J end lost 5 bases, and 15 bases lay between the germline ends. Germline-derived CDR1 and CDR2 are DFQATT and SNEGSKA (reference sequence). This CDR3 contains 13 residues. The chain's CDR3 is CSTRTPTTGELFF. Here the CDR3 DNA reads TGCAGTACCAGGACCCCCACGACCGGGGAGCTGTTTTTT.

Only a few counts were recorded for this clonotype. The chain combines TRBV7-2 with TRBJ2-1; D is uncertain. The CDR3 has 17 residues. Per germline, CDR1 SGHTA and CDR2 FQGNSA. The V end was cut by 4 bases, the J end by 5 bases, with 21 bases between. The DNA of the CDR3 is TGTGCCAGCAGCTCCCACGAACTGGTCCGGAAGCACAATGAGCAGTTCTTC. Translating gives CASSSHELVRKHNEQFF.

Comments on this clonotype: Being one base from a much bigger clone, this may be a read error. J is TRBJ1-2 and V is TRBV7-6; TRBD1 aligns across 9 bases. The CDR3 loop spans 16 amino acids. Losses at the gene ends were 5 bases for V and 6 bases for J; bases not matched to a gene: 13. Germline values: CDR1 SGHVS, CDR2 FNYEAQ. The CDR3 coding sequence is TGTGCCAGCAGCCGACGAACGGGGACAGGGAGCAATGGCTACACCTTC. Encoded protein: CASSRRTGTGSNGYTF.

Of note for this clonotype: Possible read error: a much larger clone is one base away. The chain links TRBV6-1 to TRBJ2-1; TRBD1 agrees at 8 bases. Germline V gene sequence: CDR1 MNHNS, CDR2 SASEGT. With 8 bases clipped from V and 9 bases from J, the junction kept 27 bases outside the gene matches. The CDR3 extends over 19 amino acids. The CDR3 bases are TGTGCCAGCTATACTATCAGCCAGGGGGCCCGTTTCCGAGGTGGTGAGCAGTTCTTC. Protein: CASYTISQGARFRGGEQFF.

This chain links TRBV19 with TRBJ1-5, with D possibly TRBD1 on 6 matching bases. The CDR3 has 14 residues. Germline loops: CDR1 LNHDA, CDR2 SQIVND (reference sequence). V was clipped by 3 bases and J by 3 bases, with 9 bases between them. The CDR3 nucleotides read TGTGCCAGTAGTATGGCAGGGGTCAATCAGCCCCAGCATTTT. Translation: CASSMAGVNQPQHF.

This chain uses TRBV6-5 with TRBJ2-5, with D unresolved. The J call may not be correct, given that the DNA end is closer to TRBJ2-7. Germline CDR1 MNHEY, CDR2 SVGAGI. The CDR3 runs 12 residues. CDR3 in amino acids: CASSYGLNEQYF. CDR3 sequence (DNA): TGTGCCAGCAGTTACGGCCTGAACGAGCAGTACTTC.

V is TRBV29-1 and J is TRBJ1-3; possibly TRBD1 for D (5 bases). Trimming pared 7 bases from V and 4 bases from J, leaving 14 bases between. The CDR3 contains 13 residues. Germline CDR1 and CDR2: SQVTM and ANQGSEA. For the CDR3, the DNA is TGCAGCGCCGGCGGGACTCACGGAAACACCATATATTTT. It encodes CSAGGTHGNTIYF.

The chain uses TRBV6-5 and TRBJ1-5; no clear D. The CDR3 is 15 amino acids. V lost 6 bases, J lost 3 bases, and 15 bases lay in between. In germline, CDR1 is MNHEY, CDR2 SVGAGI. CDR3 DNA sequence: TGTGCCAGCAGACCAGCGTTGGTCCTCAATCAGCCCCAGCATTTT. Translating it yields CASRPALVLNQPQHF.

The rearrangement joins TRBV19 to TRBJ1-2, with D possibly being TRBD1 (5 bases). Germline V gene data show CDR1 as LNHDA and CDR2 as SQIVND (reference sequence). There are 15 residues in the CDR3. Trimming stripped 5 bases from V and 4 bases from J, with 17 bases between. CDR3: CASSDQPGALYGYTF. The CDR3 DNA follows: TGTGCCAGTAGTGACCAGCCCGGGGCCCTCTATGGCTACACCTTC. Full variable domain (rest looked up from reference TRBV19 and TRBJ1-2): DGGITQSPKYLFRKEGQNVTLSCEQNLNHDAMYWYRQDPGQGLRLIYYSQIVNDFQKGDIAEGYSVSREKKESFPLTVTSAQKNPTAFYLCASSDQPGALYGYTFGSGTRLTVV.

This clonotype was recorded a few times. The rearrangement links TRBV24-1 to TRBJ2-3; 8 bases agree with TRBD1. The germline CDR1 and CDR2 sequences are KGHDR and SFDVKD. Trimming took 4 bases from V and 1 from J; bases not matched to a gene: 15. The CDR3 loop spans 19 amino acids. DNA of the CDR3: TGTGCCACCAGTGAATATGGACAGGGTAGGACCTACGGCACAGATACGCAGTATTTT. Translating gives CATSEYGQGRTYGTDTQYF.

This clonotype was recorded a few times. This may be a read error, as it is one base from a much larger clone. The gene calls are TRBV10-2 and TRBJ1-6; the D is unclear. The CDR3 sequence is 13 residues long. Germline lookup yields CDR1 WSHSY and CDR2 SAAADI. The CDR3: CASSDSRNSPPHF. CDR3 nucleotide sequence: TGCGCCAGCAGTGACTCTCGGAATTCACCCCCCCACTTT.

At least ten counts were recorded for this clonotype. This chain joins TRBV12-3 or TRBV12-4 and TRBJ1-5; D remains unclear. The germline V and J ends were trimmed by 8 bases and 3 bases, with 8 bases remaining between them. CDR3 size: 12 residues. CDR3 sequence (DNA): TGTGCCAGCGACACCACCAATCAGCCCCAGCATTTT. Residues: CASDTTNQPQHF.

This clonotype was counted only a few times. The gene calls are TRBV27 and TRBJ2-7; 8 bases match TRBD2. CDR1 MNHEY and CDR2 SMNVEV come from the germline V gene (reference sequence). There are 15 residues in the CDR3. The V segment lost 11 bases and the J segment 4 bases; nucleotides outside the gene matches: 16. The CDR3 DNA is TGTGCCCGATCCCCCGGGGGGGGCCTTCCTTACGAGCAGTACTTC. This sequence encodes CARSPGGGLPYEQYF.

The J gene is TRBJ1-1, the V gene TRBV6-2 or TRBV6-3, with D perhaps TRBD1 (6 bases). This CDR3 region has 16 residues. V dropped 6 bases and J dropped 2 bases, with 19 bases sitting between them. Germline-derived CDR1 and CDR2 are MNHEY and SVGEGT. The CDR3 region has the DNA TGTGCCAGCAGCTCAGACCGTGGACAGCCTAACACTGAAGCTTTCTTT. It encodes CASSSDRGQPNTEAFF.

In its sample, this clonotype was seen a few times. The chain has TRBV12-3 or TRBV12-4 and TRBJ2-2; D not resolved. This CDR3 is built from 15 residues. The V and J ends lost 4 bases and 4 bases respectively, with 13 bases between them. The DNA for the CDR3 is TGTGCCAGCAGTTATCACCTGGGATTCACCGGGGAGCTGTTTTTT. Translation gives CASSYHLGFTGELFF.

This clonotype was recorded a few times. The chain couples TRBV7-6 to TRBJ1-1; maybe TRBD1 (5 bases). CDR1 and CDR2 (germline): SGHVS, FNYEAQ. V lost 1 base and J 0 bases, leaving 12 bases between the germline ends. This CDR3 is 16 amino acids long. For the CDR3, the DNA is TGTGCCAGCAGCTTAGGGACAAGACGGGTGAACACTGAAGCTTTCTTT. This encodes CASSLGTRRVNTEAFF.